This TCR beta chain was sequenced for a study of blood T cell repertoires in COVID-19. Across the whole study: Whether acute or convalescent, the COVID-19 samples came from the United States, Italy and Spain. PBMCs, B-cell-depleted T cells, or T cells provided the cDNA or gDNA that made up the material.

As processed by the authors: Estimates of nucleated cell counts were drawn from the amplification of reference gene primers. Libraries were prepared by immunoSEQ multiplex PCR; TCRdb keeps only in-frame clonotypes and omits some of them. That table gives V, J and clone size, and the DNA gave D and trimming. The sample lists fewer than 250,000 clones, roughly 80% occurring once. Germline V CDR1 and CDR2: MRHNA, SNTAGT. This CDR3 is 14 amino acids long. Trimming removed 4 bases from V and 1 base from J, with 7 bases in between. The TCR was taken from a woman in her forties or fifties with acute or convalescent COVID-19. The sequenced sample was peripheral blood. The chain couples TRBV6-4 to TRBJ2-2; no firm D call. CDR3: CASSVRENTGELFF. Written as DNA, the CDR3 is TGTGCCAGCAGTGTAAGAGAGAACACCGGGGAGCTGTTTTTT.